One and the same sample provided the 12 T cell receptor beta chains below, sequenced in a study of blood T cells in healthy people across ages. Through a sample-barcoded 5' primer and a J-beta primer mix, a second PCR was run for roughly 6 to 12 cycles. Via MiXCR, TCRdb re-called the 5' RACE reads, giving one row per CDR3 protein. The sample lists approximately 670,000 distinct CDR3 sequences, around 41% occurring once. Sequencing was carried out using blood. The receptors were gathered from an elderly man in good health.

The J gene is TRBJ2-2, the V gene TRBV20-1; 15 bases map to TRBD2. Trimming removed 3 bases from V and 7 bases from J; junction bases left unmatched: 15. From germline, CDR1 is DFQATT and CDR2 SNEGSKA (reference sequence). The CDR3 spans 19 residues. The CDR3 region is CSASPGLAGGPTRVGELFF. CDR3 DNA sequence: TGCAGTGCTAGCCCTGGACTAGCGGGAGGGCCCACCCGGGTCGGGGAGCTGTTTTTT.

In this sample, this clonotype turned up a few times. V usage is TRBV6-6 and J usage is TRBJ1-4; no definite D call. The CDR3 is made up of 12 amino acids. From germline, CDR1 is MNHNY and CDR2 SVGAGI (reference sequence). The V end was cut by 7 bases, the J end by 7 bases, with 10 bases between. CDR3 DNA: TGTGCCAGCACTACCCGGGGTGAAAAACTGTTTTTT. Translating gives CASTTRGEKLFF.

About this clonotype itself: Given a much more abundant clone one base away, this may be a read error. The CDR3 protein is CASSFAFGYGYTF. The CDR3 DNA follows: TGCGCCAGCAGCTTTGCTTTTGGATATGGCTACACCTTC. The chain recombines TRBV5-1 with TRBJ1-2; the D is unclear. CDR1 is SGHRS and CDR2 is YFSETQ in the germline V gene. V was clipped by 2 bases and J by 5 bases, with 10 bases between them. The CDR3 is made up of 13 amino acids. The full variable domain, with the rest looked up from reference TRBV5-1 and TRBJ1-2, is KAGVTQTPRYLIKTRGQQVTLSCSPISGHRSVSWYQQTPGQGLQFLFEYFSETQRNKGNFPGRFSGRQFSNSRSEMNVSTLELGDSALYLCASSFAFGYGYTFGSGTRLTVV.

J is TRBJ2-7 and V is TRBV20-1; tentatively, D is TRBD2 (7 bases). The CDR3 consists of 14 residues. V was trimmed by 1 base and J by 4 bases, leaving 14 bases between them. Germline V CDR1 and CDR2: DFQATT, SNEGSKA (reference sequence). The CDR3 here is CSARVSGGGYEQYF. DNA of the CDR3: TGCAGTGCTAGAGTGTCGGGGGGCGGTTACGAGCAGTACTTC.

The chain employs TRBV25-1 and TRBJ2-5, with TRBD1 matching 8 bases. Germline values: CDR1 MGHDK, CDR2 SYGVNS. Trimming took 1 base from V and 5 from J; bases not matched to a gene: 6. The length of the CDR3 is 15 residues. The CDR3 spells CASSESPGGGETQYF. The CDR3 region has the DNA TGTGCCAGCAGTGAATCCCCAGGGGGCGGGGAGACCCAGTACTTC.

Regarding this clonotype: A read error may be the cause here, since a much bigger clone is one base away. The V call is TRBV6-2 or TRBV6-3, the J call TRBJ1-5, with D perhaps matching TRBD1 (6 bases). Trimming took off 6 bases at V and 9 bases at J, with 18 bases between the two ends. The CDR3 consists of 14 residues. CDR1 is MNHEY and CDR2 is SVGEGT in the germline V gene. CDR3 bases: TGTGCCAGCAGACCCGACAGGACTGGTCGGCCCCAGCATTTT. It is translated as CASRPDRTGRPQHF.

The chain recombines TRBV29-1 with TRBJ2-2, with 9 bases matching TRBD2. Germline CDR1 reads SQVTM; CDR2 reads ANQGSEA. With 3 bases clipped from V and 7 bases from J, the junction kept 9 bases outside the gene matches. This CDR3 is built from 15 residues. This CDR3 reads CSVDEGGRANGELFF. The CDR3 nucleotides read TGCAGCGTTGATGAGGGCGGGAGGGCAAACGGGGAGCTGTTTTTT.

The chain carries TRBV2 and TRBJ1-4; TRBD1 is a possible D gene (5 bases). The CDR3 sequence is 17 residues long. Per the germline V gene, CDR1 is SNHLY and CDR2 is FYNNEI. Trimming removed 1 base at V and 2 bases at J, with 14 bases between. The CDR3 here is CASSEGGLRGTNEKLFF. CDR3 coding DNA: TGTGCCAGCAGTGAAGGGGGTCTTAGGGGCACTAATGAAAAACTGTTTTTT.

The rearrangement uses TRBV20-1 and TRBJ2-1, with TRBD2 identical over 7 bases. Germline V gives CDR1 DFQATT, CDR2 SNEGSKA (reference sequence). This CDR3 region has 13 residues. V dropped 3 bases and J dropped 8; count of bases not matched to a gene: 7. The CDR3 here is CSASPQGGHEQFF. In nucleotides, the CDR3 is TGCAGTGCTAGCCCGCAGGGAGGGCATGAGCAGTTCTTC.

The rearrangement uses TRBV7-2 and TRBJ1-1; no clear D gene. Trimming stripped 6 bases from V and 6 bases from J, with 11 bases between. The germline gives CDR1 SGHTA, CDR2 FQGNSA. CDR3 length: 12 amino acids. CDR3 coding DNA: TGTGCCAGCAGAAGGACCGTTTCTGAAGCTTTCTTT. Its protein product is CASRRTVSEAFF.

In this sample, this clonotype turned up a few times. V gene TRBV6-5 combines with J gene TRBJ2-7; D is unresolved. Looked up from germline, CDR1 is MNHEY and CDR2 is SVGAGI. Trimming removed 4 bases at V and 2 bases at J, with 9 bases between. This CDR3 is built from 13 residues. CDR3 nucleotides: TGTGCCAGCAGTTCGAGAGGAACCTACGAGCAGTACTTC. It is translated as CASSSRGTYEQYF.

The V gene is TRBV6-5, the J gene TRBJ1-2; TRBD1 is a possible D gene (6 bases). The CDR3 is 14 residues long. The V gene's germline CDR1 is MNHEY and CDR2 SVGAGI. Trimming cost V 5 bases and J 2 bases, with 12 bases left between them. The CDR3 region has the DNA TGTGCCAGCAGTGACAAGAGGGGGAACTATGGCTACACCTTC. Its protein product is CASSDKRGNYGYTF.